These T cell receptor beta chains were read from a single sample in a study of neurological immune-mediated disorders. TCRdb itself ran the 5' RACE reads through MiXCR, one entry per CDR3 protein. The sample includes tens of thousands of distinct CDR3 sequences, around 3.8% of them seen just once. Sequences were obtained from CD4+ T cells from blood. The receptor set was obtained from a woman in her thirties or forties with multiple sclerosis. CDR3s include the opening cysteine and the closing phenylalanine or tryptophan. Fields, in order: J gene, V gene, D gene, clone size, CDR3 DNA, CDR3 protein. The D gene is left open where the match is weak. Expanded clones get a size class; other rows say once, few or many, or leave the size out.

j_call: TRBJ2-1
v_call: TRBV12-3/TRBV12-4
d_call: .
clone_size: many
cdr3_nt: TGTGCCAGCAGCATCTCCGGGACTCGCAAGCAGTTCTTC
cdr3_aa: CASSISGTRKQFF

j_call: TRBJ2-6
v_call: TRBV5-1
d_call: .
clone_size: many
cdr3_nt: TGCGCCAGCAGCTTGCCAGGGAGTGCTGGGGCCAACGTCCTGACTTTC
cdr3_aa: CASSLPGSAGANVLTF

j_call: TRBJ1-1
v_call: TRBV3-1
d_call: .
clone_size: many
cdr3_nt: TGTGCCAGCAGCCAAGAAAGACTCTCTGAAGCTTTCTTT
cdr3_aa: CASSQERLSEAFF

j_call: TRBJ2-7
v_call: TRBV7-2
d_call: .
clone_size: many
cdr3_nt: TGTGCCAGCAGCCCGGGAAAGGGGTCCCCCTACGAGCAGTACTTC
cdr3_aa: CASSPGKGSPYEQYF

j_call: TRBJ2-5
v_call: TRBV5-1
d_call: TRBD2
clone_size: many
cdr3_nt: TGCGCCAGCAGCCCCCTGCTCGCGGGGGGTAATCAAGAGACCCAGTACTTC
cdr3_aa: CASSPLLAGGNQETQYF

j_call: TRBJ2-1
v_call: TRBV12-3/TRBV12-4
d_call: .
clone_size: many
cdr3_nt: TGTGCCAGCAGTCCCGACAGTTTCTCCTACAATGAGCAGTTCTTC
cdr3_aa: CASSPDSFSYNEQFF

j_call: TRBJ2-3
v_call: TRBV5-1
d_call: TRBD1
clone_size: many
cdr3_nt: TGCGCCAGCAGCTACGGACAGGGCGTTAGCACAGATACGCAGTATTTT
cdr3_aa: CASSYGQGVSTDTQYF

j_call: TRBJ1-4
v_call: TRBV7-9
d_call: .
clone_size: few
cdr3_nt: TGTGCCAGCAGCTTACGGGCCGGGCCGGGTAATGAAAAACTGTTTTTT
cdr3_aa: CASSLRAGPGNEKLFF

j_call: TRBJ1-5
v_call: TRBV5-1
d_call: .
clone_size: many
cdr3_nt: TGCGCCAGCAGCCCTATTTCGGGAGGGTATCAGCCCCAGCATTTT
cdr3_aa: CASSPISGGYQPQHF

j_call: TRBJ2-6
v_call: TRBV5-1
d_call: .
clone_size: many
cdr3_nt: TGCGCCAGCAGCTTGGGGAGGGGCCCTCTGGGTTCTGGGGCCAACGTCCTGACTTTC
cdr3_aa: CASSLGRGPLGSGANVLTF

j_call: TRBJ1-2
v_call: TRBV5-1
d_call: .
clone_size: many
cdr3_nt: TGCGCCAGCAGCTTGGCCGGCAGCAACTATGGCTACACCTTC
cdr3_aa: CASSLAGSNYGYTF

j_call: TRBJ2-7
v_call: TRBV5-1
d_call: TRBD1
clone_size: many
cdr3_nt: TGCGCCAGCAGTTCTGGGACAGCCGTAACCTACGAGCAGTACTTC
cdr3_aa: CASSSGTAVTYEQYF

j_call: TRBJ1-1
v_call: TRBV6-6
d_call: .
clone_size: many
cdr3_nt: TGTGCCAGCAGTTACTCGGAAGGTTACGACACTGAAGCTTTCTTT
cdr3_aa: CASSYSEGYDTEAFF

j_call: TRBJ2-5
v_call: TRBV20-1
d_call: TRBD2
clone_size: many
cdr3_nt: TGCAGTGCTAGGTCTAGCGGGGGGCGCCAAGAGACCCAGTACTTC
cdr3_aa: CSARSSGGRQETQYF

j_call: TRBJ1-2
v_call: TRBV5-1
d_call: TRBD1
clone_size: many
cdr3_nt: TGCGCCAGCAGCGCGCCGGGACAGGAGGCCTATGGCTACACCTTC
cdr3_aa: CASSAPGQEAYGYTF

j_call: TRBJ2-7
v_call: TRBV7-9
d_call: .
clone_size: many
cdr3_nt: TGTGCCAGCAGACCTCTTACAGGGACCCTCTACGAGCAGTACTTC
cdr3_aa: CASRPLTGTLYEQYF

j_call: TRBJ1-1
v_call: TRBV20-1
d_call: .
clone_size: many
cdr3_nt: TGCAGTGCTAGCGACCAGGCCACTGAAGCTTTCTTT
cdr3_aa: CSASDQATEAFF

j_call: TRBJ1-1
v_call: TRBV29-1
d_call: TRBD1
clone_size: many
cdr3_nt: TGCAGCGTTGGGGGACAGCTGAACACTGAAGCTTTCTTT
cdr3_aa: CSVGGQLNTEAFF

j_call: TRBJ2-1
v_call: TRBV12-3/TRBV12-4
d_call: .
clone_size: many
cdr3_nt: TGTGCCAGCAGCTTCGCCCTCGGGACCCCAAACAATGAGCAGTTCTTC
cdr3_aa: CASSFALGTPNNEQFF

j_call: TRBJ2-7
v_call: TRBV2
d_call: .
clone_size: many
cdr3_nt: TGTGCCAGCAGGGACGACGGGGGAGTCTACGAGCAGTACTTC
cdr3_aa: CASRDDGGVYEQYF

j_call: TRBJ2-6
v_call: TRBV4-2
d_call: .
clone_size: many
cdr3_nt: TGTGCCAGCAGTCAAGGGACCTCCGGGGCCAACGTCCTGACTTTC
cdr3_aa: CASSQGTSGANVLTF

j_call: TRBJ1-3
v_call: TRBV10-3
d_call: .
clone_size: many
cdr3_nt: TGTGCCATAAGGAGGGAGGGGACCTCTGGAAACACCATATATTTT
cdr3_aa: CAIRREGTSGNTIYF

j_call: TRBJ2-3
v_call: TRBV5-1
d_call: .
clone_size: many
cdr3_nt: TGCGCCAGCAGCATAGGGCCACAACCCACAGATACGCAGTATTTT
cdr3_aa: CASSIGPQPTDTQYF

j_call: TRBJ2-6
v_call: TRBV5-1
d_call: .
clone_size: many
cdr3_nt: TGCGCCAGCAGCTTGGGACTTATCTCTGGGGCCAACGTCCTGACTTTC
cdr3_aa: CASSLGLISGANVLTF

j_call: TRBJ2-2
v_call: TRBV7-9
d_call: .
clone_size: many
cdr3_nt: TGTGCCAGCAGCTTAGGACTGACCTTCAACACCGGGGAGCTGTTTTTT
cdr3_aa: CASSLGLTFNTGELFF

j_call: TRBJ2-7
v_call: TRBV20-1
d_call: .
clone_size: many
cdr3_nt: TGCAGTGCCGGGGCCCCTTCGGAGGGGAAGCAGTACTTC
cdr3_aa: CSAGAPSEGKQYF

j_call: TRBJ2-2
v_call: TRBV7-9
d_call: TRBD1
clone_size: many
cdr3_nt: TGTGCCAGCAGCGCGACAGGGGTTGAAGGGGAGCTGTTTTTT
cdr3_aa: CASSATGVEGELFF

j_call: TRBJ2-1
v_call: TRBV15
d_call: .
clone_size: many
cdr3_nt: TGTGCCACCAGCAGAACCCAGGGTATCCCCTACAATGAGCAGTTCTTC
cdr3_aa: CATSRTQGIPYNEQFF

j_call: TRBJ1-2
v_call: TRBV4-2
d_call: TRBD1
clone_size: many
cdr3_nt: TGTGCCAGCAGCCCTCCGGGACAGGGAAGTCTACCCTATGGCTACACCTTC
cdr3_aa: CASSPPGQGSLPYGYTF

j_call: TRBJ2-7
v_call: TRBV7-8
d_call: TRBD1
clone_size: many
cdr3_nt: TGTGCCAGCAGCTTGGACAGGTTCTACGAGCAGTACTTC
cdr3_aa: CASSLDRFYEQYF

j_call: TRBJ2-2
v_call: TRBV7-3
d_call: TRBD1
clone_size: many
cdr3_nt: TGTGCCAGCAGCCTCACAGGGGGCTCGGGAACCGGGGAGCTGTTTTTT
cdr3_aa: CASSLTGGSGTGELFF

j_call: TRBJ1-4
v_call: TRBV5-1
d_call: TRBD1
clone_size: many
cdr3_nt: TGCGCCAGCAGCTTGGGTGACAGGGTGAAGGCTAATGAAAAACTGTTTTTT
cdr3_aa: CASSLGDRVKANEKLFF

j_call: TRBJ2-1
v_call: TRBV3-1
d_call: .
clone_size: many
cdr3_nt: TGTGCCAGCAGCCAAGGGAGGGGGCCCTTATTC
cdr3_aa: CASSQGRGPLF

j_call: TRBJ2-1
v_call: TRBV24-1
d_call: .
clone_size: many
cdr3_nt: TGTGCCACCAGTGATGGGGGGGCAGTCAATGAGCAGTTCTTC
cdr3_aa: CATSDGGAVNEQFF

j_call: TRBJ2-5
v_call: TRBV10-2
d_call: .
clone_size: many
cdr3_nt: TGCGCCAGCAAAACGGGAGCGTCAAACCGAGAGACCCAGTACTTC
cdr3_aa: CASKTGASNRETQYF

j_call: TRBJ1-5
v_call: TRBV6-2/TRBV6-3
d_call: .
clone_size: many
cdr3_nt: TGTGCCAGCAGTAGCGTCAGGCAGATCAATCAGCCCCAGCATTTT
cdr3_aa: CASSSVRQINQPQHF

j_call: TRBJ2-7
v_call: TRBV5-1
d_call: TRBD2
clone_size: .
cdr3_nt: TGCGCCAGCAGCGAGGGTAGGGCTAGCGGGGGAACAAACCCCAAGCAGTACTTC
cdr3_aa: CASSEGRASGGTNPKQYF